This TCR beta chain came from a study of somatic mutations in cytotoxic T cells in rheumatoid arthritis. Study-wide context: Patient blood, which was peripheral blood collected as 30 ml EDTA, was drawn right after diagnosis and before any treatment started.

The CDR3 sequence is 15 residues long. CDR1 SEHNR and CDR2 FQNEAQ come from the germline V gene (reference sequence). With 1 base clipped from V and 5 bases from J, the junction kept 5 bases outside the gene matches. Both CD4+ and CD8+ cells were separated through positive magnetic bead selection, and their purity was verified using flow cytometry. Details on this clone: Antigen unknown.

Some clones are missing from TCRdb's copy, which holds only in-frame ones; the method was immunoSEQ multiplex PCR. The table includes approximately 19,000 clones, around four fifths detected once. Notes on the study in general: With advancing age, CD8+ clonality climbed in rheumatoid arthritis patients but did not rise in healthy controls. There was no knowledge of the antigen targets of the expanded CD8+ clones.

The V call is TRBV7-9, the J call TRBJ2-3; 8 nucleotides agree with TRBD2. The sequenced sample consisted of CD8+ T cells sorted from blood. The clonotype was recovered from an adult with rheumatoid arthritis. The CDR3 protein is CASSLVVREEDTQYF. For the CDR3, the DNA is TGTGCCAGCAGCTTAGTGGTGCGGGAGGAAGATACGCAGTATTTT.